These T cell receptor beta chains were read from a single sample in a study of T-cell reconstitution after alpha-beta-depleted transplantation in children. TCRdb re-called the PCR reads with MiXCR, one entry per CDR3 protein. This table holds about 370,000 distinct CDR3 sequences, around 21% found once. Sequencing used PBMCs from the stem cell graft donor, obtained from the stem cell graft. These receptors originate from a human donor who donated a stem cell graft to a child with acute myeloid leukemia. Both conserved end residues are part of each CDR3. The order of the fields is V gene, D gene, clone size, J gene, CDR3 protein, CDR3 DNA. The D gene is left open where the match is weak. Some rows have no size entry. The others give once, few or many, or a class for an expanded clone.

TRBV29-1	.	.	TRBJ2-3	CSVAYGADTQYF	TGCAGCGTTGCTTATGGGGCAGATACGCAGTATTTT
TRBV12-3/TRBV12-4	.	many	TRBJ2-7	CASSGTPSYEQYF	TGTGCCAGCAGTGGGACTCCGTCCTACGAGCAGTACTTC
TRBV10-3	TRBD2	.	TRBJ2-1	CATTGTSSSSYNEQFF	TGTGCCACCACCGGGACTAGCTCAAGCTCCTACAATGAGCAGTTCTTC
TRBV29-1	.	many	TRBJ2-7	CSAKTDYEQYF	TGCAGCGCCAAGACAGACTACGAGCAGTACTTC
TRBV20-1	.	many	TRBJ2-3	CSASLPDPSTDTQYF	TGCAGTGCTAGTCTCCCAGATCCAAGCACAGATACGCAGTATTTT
TRBV9	TRBD1	.	TRBJ1-2	CASSPQGQGANGYTF	TGTGCCAGCAGCCCACAGGGACAGGGGGCAAATGGCTACACCTTC
TRBV12-3/TRBV12-4	.	.	TRBJ2-6	CASRPNSGANVLTF	TGTGCCAGCAGGCCTAACTCTGGGGCCAACGTCCTGACTTTC
TRBV7-9	.	.	TRBJ2-5	CASTKSGEETQYF	TGTGCCAGCACTAAATCGGGGGAAGAGACCCAGTACTTC
TRBV9	.	few	TRBJ2-3	CASSVAGLAETDTQYF	TGTGCCAGCAGCGTAGCCGGCCTAGCTGAGACAGATACGCAGTATTTT
TRBV2	TRBD2	.	TRBJ2-1	CASGAGGVSEQFF	TGTGCCAGCGGAGCGGGAGGGGTCAGTGAGCAGTTCTTC
TRBV5-1	.	few	TRBJ2-1	CASSTRPSSYNEQFF	TGCGCCAGCAGCACCAGGCCCAGCTCCTACAATGAGCAGTTCTTC
TRBV4-2	TRBD1	few	TRBJ2-7	CASSNTRDRGNEQYF	TGTGCCAGCAGCAACACCCGGGACAGGGGGAACGAGCAGTACTTC
TRBV12-3/TRBV12-4	.	few	TRBJ1-1	CASNLGQNTEAFF	TGTGCCAGCAACCTTGGGCAGAACACTGAAGCTTTCTTT
TRBV10-3	TRBD1	.	TRBJ2-7	CAINPGQGVYEQYF	TGTGCCATCAATCCAGGACAGGGGGTGTACGAGCAGTACTTC
TRBV5-1	.	.	TRBJ2-3	CASSPRLEDTQYF	TGCGCCAGCAGCCCTAGACTTGAAGATACGCAGTATTTT
TRBV29-1	.	.	TRBJ1-2	CSVLQGDYGYTF	TGCAGCGTCCTACAGGGAGACTATGGCTACACCTTC
TRBV27	TRBD2	few	TRBJ2-7	CASRITSGAYEQYF	TGTGCCAGCAGGATCACTAGCGGAGCCTACGAGCAGTACTTC
TRBV27	.	many	TRBJ1-1	CASSHRPNTEAFF	TGTGCCAGCAGTCACCGACCGAACACTGAAGCTTTCTTT
TRBV29-1	.	.	TRBJ1-1	CSVGQLSTEAFF	TGCAGCGTCGGACAGTTGAGCACTGAAGCTTTCTTT
TRBV20-1	.	few	TRBJ1-2	CSAREEGPYGYTF	TGCAGTGCTAGGGAGGAGGGGCCCTATGGCTACACCTTC
TRBV20-1	.	.	TRBJ2-1	CSARDSVYNEQFF	TGCAGTGCCAGGGACTCAGTCTACAATGAGCAGTTCTTC
TRBV25-1	.	few	TRBJ2-1	CASTEGGSSYNEQFF	TGTGCCAGCACCGAAGGAGGGAGCTCCTACAATGAGCAGTTCTTC
TRBV12-3/TRBV12-4	.	.	TRBJ2-7	CASISSSGSRVEQYF	TGTGCCAGCATCTCGAGCTCGGGGAGTAGGGTTGAGCAGTACTTC
TRBV7-2	.	few	TRBJ2-7	CASSLVGVYEQYF	TGTGCCAGCAGCTTAGTTGGGGTGTACGAGCAGTACTTC
TRBV28	TRBD1	.	TRBJ2-7	CASSYDRDRGTYEQYF	TGTGCCAGCAGTTACGACCGGGACAGGGGGACCTACGAGCAGTACTTC
TRBV4-2	.	.	TRBJ1-1	CASSLEATEAFF	TGTGCCAGCAGCCTGGAAGCCACTGAAGCTTTCTTT
TRBV3-1	.	few	TRBJ2-7	CASSQDFDEQYF	TGTGCCAGCAGCCAAGACTTCGACGAGCAGTACTTC
TRBV27	.	.	TRBJ2-1	CASSLSKSAYNEQFF	TGTGCCAGCAGTTTATCGAAGTCAGCCTACAATGAGCAGTTCTTC
TRBV29-1	.	many	TRBJ2-1	CSVDRVYNEQFF	TGCAGCGTTGACAGGGTATACAATGAGCAGTTCTTC
TRBV4-1	.	.	TRBJ2-7	CASSQGRGAYEQYF	TGCGCCAGCAGCCAAGGGAGGGGTGCCTACGAGCAGTACTTC
TRBV7-3	.	.	TRBJ2-1	CASSFNSNEQFF	TGTGCCAGCAGCTTCAACAGCAATGAGCAGTTCTTC
TRBV6-2/TRBV6-3	TRBD2	few	TRBJ2-1	CASSYWRPVAGSYNEQFF	TGTGCCAGCAGTTACTGGAGGCCGGTAGCGGGATCATACAATGAGCAGTTCTTC
TRBV28	.	few	TRBJ2-1	CASRSDRPRNEQFF	TGTGCCAGCAGGTCCGATAGACCTCGGAATGAGCAGTTCTTC
TRBV6-1	TRBD2	.	TRBJ2-1	CASKSLGLAGVNEQFF	TGTGCCAGCAAGTCCCTAGGACTAGCGGGAGTCAATGAGCAGTTCTTC
TRBV7-3	TRBD2	many	TRBJ2-2	CASSPGLASYTGELFF	TGTGCCAGCAGCCCGGGACTAGCGAGCTACACCGGGGAGCTGTTTTTT
TRBV25-1	.	few	TRBJ1-5	CASSESGQWEPQHF	TGTGCCAGCAGTGAATCGGGACAATGGGAGCCCCAGCATTTT
TRBV5-1	TRBD2	.	TRBJ2-1	CASSSRGLAGNNEQFF	TGCGCCAGCAGCTCGAGGGGACTAGCGGGAAACAATGAGCAGTTCTTC
TRBV6-1	.	.	TRBJ2-7	CASRSTRYPNEQYF	TGTGCCAGCAGGTCGACTAGGTATCCTAACGAGCAGTACTTC
TRBV20-1	.	many	TRBJ2-5	CSAPLWETQYF	TGCAGTGCCCCCCTCTGGGAGACCCAGTACTTC
TRBV10-2	TRBD2	.	TRBJ2-1	CASSGTFNEQFF	TGCGCCAGTAGCGGGACCTTCAATGAGCAGTTCTTC
TRBV12-3/TRBV12-4	TRBD1	.	TRBJ2-1	CASRDRAYNEQFF	TGTGCCAGCAGGGACAGGGCGTACAATGAGCAGTTCTTC
TRBV7-2	TRBD2	few	TRBJ2-7	CASSSPPGLAGVHEQYF	TGTGCCAGCAGCTCGCCACCGGGACTAGCGGGAGTCCACGAGCAGTACTTC
TRBV29-1	.	.	TRBJ2-3	CSGGDSPGTQYF	TGCAGCGGGGGGGACTCGCCGGGGACGCAGTATTTT
TRBV20-1	.	few	TRBJ2-2	CSARLSGRGLTGELFF	TGCAGTGCTAGACTCTCGGGGCGGGGATTGACCGGGGAGCTGTTTTTT
TRBV12-3/TRBV12-4	.	few	TRBJ2-2	CATIRATNTGELFF	TGTGCCACTATTAGGGCGACAAACACCGGGGAGCTGTTTTTT
TRBV15	.	.	TRBJ1-1	CATSRGEIPEAFF	TGTGCCACCAGCCGAGGGGAGATTCCTGAAGCTTTCTTT
TRBV5-1	TRBD1	once	TRBJ2-3	CASSWGQGGADTQYF	TGCGCCAGCAGCTGGGGACAGGGTGGAGCAGATACGCAGTATTTT
TRBV4-1	TRBD2	few	TRBJ2-1	CASSQDGTSVRGEQFF	TGCGCCAGCAGCCAAGATGGCACTAGCGTCCGGGGTGAGCAGTTCTTC
TRBV6-4	TRBD2	.	TRBJ2-1	CASSRTSGGNNEQFF	TGTGCCAGCAGCCGGACTAGCGGGGGGAACAATGAGCAGTTCTTC
TRBV30	.	.	TRBJ2-1	CAWTVRRNEQFF	TGTGCCTGGACAGTGAGGAGGAATGAGCAGTTCTTC
TRBV5-1	.	.	TRBJ2-3	CASSPPVGEGDTQYF	TGCGCCAGCAGCCCCCCAGTCGGAGAGGGAGATACGCAGTATTTT